This section outlines one T cell receptor beta chain sequence together with its context. What this receptor recognizes is not known. This could be a read error, since a much larger clone is one nucleotide away. This entry comes from a study of response to subunit inactivated influenza vaccine (dated by TCRdb to 2017 to 2018). Background on the whole study: The study used deep quantitative T cell receptor repertoire profiling to track responses to a trivalent subunit inactivated influenza vaccine.

From its cysteine to its phenylalanine, the CDR3 spans 15 amino acids. Only the CDR3 portion is preserved as DNA: 45 bases, with reading frame beginning at the first base. Cut back by 6 bases and 0 bases, the V and J ends lie 12 bases apart. Taken from the germline V gene, the CDR1 and CDR2 loops are MNHEY and SVGEGT. Library preparation used RT-PCR. For sequencing, an Illumina HiSeq 2500 was employed. Through fastp at Q25 and MiXCR, TCRdb rebuilt clones from the public reads, retaining in-frame beta chains. Rows with one shared CDR3 protein collapse into an entry with the most common genes and DNA. In all, the sample holds 860,000 or so distinct CDR3 sequences, and 20% to 25% of those were seen once. More than 8.5% of the sample goes to the ten largest clones. Overall study results and their limits: The authors proposed that each seasonal influenza vaccination may bring in only a limited number of new T cells.

The sequence derives from a man aged 45-65 years who received an inactivated influenza vaccine. Donor details come from another sample of the same person, matched by shared clones. The source was PBMCs from blood, collected about 5 days after vaccination. The rearranged segments are TRBV6-2 or TRBV6-3 and TRBJ2-1; D gene: possibly TRBD1, on 6 matching bases. The nucleotide sequence reads TGTGCCAGCAGCCAAACAGGGCGCTCCTACAATGAGCAGTTCTTC. It translates to CASSQTGRSYNEQFF.